The clone carrying this T cell receptor beta chain was recorded many times. The antigen is unknown. The CDR3 runs 16 residues. Germline V lookup: CDR1 SGHTA, CDR2 FQGNSA. The V gene lost 1 base and the J gene lost 3 bases, with 13 bases spanning the gap. This record belongs to a study of early T cells in non-severe SARS-CoV-2 infection. Study-wide points: The study's VDJdb matching favored anti-spike CD8 responses and missed private and CD4 specificities.

TCRdb fed the 5' RACE reads into MiXCR, producing one record per CDR3 protein. The sample consists of roughly 68,000 distinct CDR3 sequences, 4% to 5.5% of them appearing once. J is TRBJ2-1 and V is TRBV7-2; D is possibly TRBD1 (6 bases). The TCR originated in an adult who was a healthcare worker with PCR-confirmed SARS-CoV-2 infection or an uninfected control (not recorded which). The sequencing input was whole blood. The CDR3 loop reads CASSLVADRYYNEQFF. CDR3 bases: TGTGCCAGCAGCTTAGTGGCTGACAGGTACTACAATGAGCAGTTCTTC.